This TCR beta chain derives from a study of regulatory T cells in long-lasting Graves disease. Study-level background: Persistent Graves' disease denoted over 5 years of antithyroid drugs plus positive TSH receptor antibodies.

The time point here: persistent/refractory GD, antithyroid drugs over 5 years with positive TRAb. Making the TCR library involved RNA that had been extracted from PBMCs. The authors drew around 9 milliliters of peripheral blood into EDTA tubes. Construction of the TCR beta libraries employed iRepertoire HTBI primers in conjunction with Arm-PCR of CDR3 regions. TCRdb reprocessed the multiplex PCR reads via MiXCR and lists one record per CDR3 protein. The sample contains a few hundred thousand distinct CDR3 sequences, approximately 23% of which appear only once. Findings of the study overall: Persistent patients shared 2,700 or so public clonotypes among themselves. Newly diagnosed patients shared fewer, at under 1,000.

Ten or more counts support this clonotype. What it binds is unknown. The sample in question was peripheral blood mononuclear cells (PBMCs), obtained when the disease was refractory, from a patient treated with antithyroid drugs. The TCR comes from a female donor with Graves disease.

CDR3 amino acids: CASSLFWRTSGLPSYEQYF. CDR3 DNA sequence: TGTGCCAGCAGTTTGTTTTGGAGGACTAGCGGATTACCCAGCTACGAGCAGTACTTC. The rearrangement uses TRBV28 and TRBJ2-7; 10 bases fit TRBD2. This CDR3 spans 19 amino acids. Germline V gene sequence: CDR1 MDHEN, CDR2 SYDVKM. V was pared by 3 bases and J by 3 bases, with 17 bases of the junction left unmatched.